A single sample gave rise to the 23 T cell receptor beta chains below, sequenced in a study of blood T cell repertoires in COVID-19. TCRdb's table, derived via immunoSEQ multiplex PCR, lists solely in-frame clones and lacks some. The sample lists about 300,000 clones, around 87% seen once, with over 1% in the top ten. The source material was peripheral blood. These receptor sequences come from a man aged 70 or older with acute or convalescent COVID-19.

The V call is TRBV25-1, the J call TRBJ1-2; the D gene is possibly TRBD1 (6 bases). CDR1 is MGHDK and CDR2 is SYGVNS in the germline V gene. V lost 5 bases to trimming and J lost 8 bases, with 12 bases between them. The CDR3 loop spans 12 amino acids. The CDR3 protein is CASSPGHLGYTF. CDR3 bases: TGTGCCAGCAGTCCGGGACATTTAGGCTACACCTTC.

This clone appeared a single time. This sequence joins TRBV5-1 and TRBJ2-1; the match to TRBD2 covers 7 bases. The CDR3 is made up of 17 amino acids. CDR1 SGHRS and CDR2 YFSETQ come from the germline V gene. Losses at the gene ends were 4 bases for V and 0 bases for J; bases not matched to a gene: 10. The CDR3 bases are TGCGCCAGCAGCCGGATGCAAGCGGGGAGCTCCTACAATGAGCAGTTCTTC. This sequence encodes CASSRMQAGSSYNEQFF.

This chain joins TRBV18 and TRBJ2-5, with 9 bases lining up with TRBD2. The V gene end was trimmed by 1 base and the J gene end by 5 bases; junction bases not matched to a gene: 2. Germline values: CDR1 KGHSH, CDR2 LQKENI. The CDR3 runs 14 residues. The CDR3 protein is CASSPLAGVETQYF. The CDR3 bases are TGTGCCAGCTCACCACTAGCGGGAGTGGAGACCCAGTACTTC.

The chain recombines TRBV5-6 with TRBJ1-2; 7 bases fit TRBD1. J was trimmed by 6 bases and V by 4 bases; bases with no gene match: 9. Germline lookup yields CDR1 SGHDT and CDR2 YYEEEE. The CDR3 is 14 amino acids. The CDR3 DNA follows: TGTGCCAGCAGCCAACTCGACAGGGACCATGGCTACACCTTC. Protein sequence: CASSQLDRDHGYTF. Full variable domain (missing parts from reference TRBV5-6 and TRBJ1-2): DAGVTQSPTHLIKTRGQQVTLRCSPKSGHDTVSWYQQALGQGPQFIFQYYEEEERQRGNFPDRFSGHQFPNYSSELNVNALLLGDSALYLCASSQLDRDHGYTFGSGTRLTVV.

The rearrangement uses TRBV19 and TRBJ1-6, with TRBD1 matching over 7 bases. V gave up 7 bases and J gave up 6 bases; unmatched junction bases: 3. This CDR3 region has 13 residues. Germline-derived CDR1 and CDR2 are LNHDA and SQIVND (reference sequence). The DNA of the CDR3 is TGTGCCAGTACGACAGGGACTAATTCACCCCTCCACTTT. Amino acid sequence: CASTTGTNSPLHF.

The V call is TRBV11-3, the J call TRBJ1-3, with unresolved D. This CDR3 spans 15 amino acids. Germline assignment: CDR1 SGHNT and CDR2 YENEEA. V was pared by 1 base and J by 1 base, with 8 bases between. The chain's CDR3 is CASSLGQASGNTIYF. CDR3 in DNA: TGTGCCAGCAGCTTAGGGCAGGCGTCTGGAAACACCATATATTTT.

The V gene is TRBV27, the J gene TRBJ2-3, with 8 positions matching TRBD2. CDR3 size: 15 residues. CDR1 is MNHEY, CDR2 SMNVEV, per germline (reference sequence). Trimming removed 4 bases from V and 6 bases from J; junction bases left unmatched: 9. CDR3: CASSSRALAGDTQYF. The CDR3 nucleotides read TGTGCCAGCAGTTCCCGAGCGCTAGCGGGTGATACGCAGTATTTT.

V is TRBV30 and J is TRBJ1-2; tentatively, D is TRBD1 (5 bases). Looked up from germline, CDR1 is GTSNPN and CDR2 is SVGIG (reference sequence). V lost 4 bases to trimming and J lost 4 bases, with 19 bases between them. CDR3 length: 15 amino acids. The CDR3 region has the DNA TGTGCCTGGATCGGGGGTCAACAAACGCGCTATGGCTACACCTTC. Amino acid sequence: CAWIGGQQTRYGYTF.

The chain carries TRBV6-5 and TRBJ2-1; TRBD2 agrees at 7 bases. The CDR3 is made up of 15 amino acids. V lost 9 bases, J lost 9 bases, and 17 bases stayed unmatched. Per germline, CDR1 MNHEY and CDR2 SVGAGI. The CDR3 DNA sequence: TGTGCCAGTCGGGAAGCAGGGACTACCGGAGGTGAGCAGTTCTTC. Protein sequence: CASREAGTTGGEQFF.

The chain couples TRBV7-9 to TRBJ1-4, with 7 bases lining up with TRBD1. V was pared by 5 bases and J by 3 bases, with 3 bases of the junction left unmatched. This CDR3 contains 14 residues. CDR1 is SEHNR and CDR2 is FQNEAQ in the germline V gene (reference sequence). The CDR3 protein is CASSPGQSNEKLFF. CDR3 coding DNA: TGTGCCAGCAGCCCGGGACAGTCTAATGAAAAACTGTTTTTT.

V and J are TRBV6-6 and TRBJ1-5; D possibly corresponds to TRBD1 (5 bases). V dropped 0 bases and J dropped 4 bases, with 10 bases sitting between them. Per germline, CDR1 MNHNY and CDR2 SVGAGI (reference sequence). The CDR3 is 15 residues long. CDR3 coding DNA: TGTGCCAGCAGTTACTCGGTTTCAGGGAATCAGCCCCAGCATTTT. Translated, it gives CASSYSVSGNQPQHF.

This chain links TRBV24-1 with TRBJ2-1, with 9 bases fitting TRBD2. The CDR3 contains 16 residues. Per the germline V gene, CDR1 is KGHDR and CDR2 is SFDVKD. V shed 4 bases and J 2 bases; nucleotides not matched to a gene: 5. The CDR3 region has the DNA TGTGCCACCAGTGAGACTAGCGGAGGGGCCTACAATGAGCAGTTCTTC. Translated: CATSETSGGAYNEQFF.

This chain links TRBV6-5 with TRBJ1-6; D is perhaps TRBD1 (5 bases). The CDR3 totals 15 residues. The germline gives CDR1 MNHEY, CDR2 SVGAGI. V was cut by 6 bases and J by 7 bases, with 16 bases left in between. The CDR3 sequence: CASRRGGDGNSPLHF. The CDR3 DNA reads as TGTGCCAGCAGAAGAGGAGGGGACGGGAATTCACCCCTCCACTTT.

The chain links TRBV6-5 to TRBJ1-1; 8 nucleotides align to TRBD1. CDR3 length equals 15 residues. V was clipped by 4 bases and J by 1 base; unmatched bases: 5. Germline V gene sequence: CDR1 MNHEY, CDR2 SVGAGI. The CDR3 region has the DNA TGTGCCAGCAGTTGGCCAGGGGGCTCGAACACTGAAGCTTTCTTT. Amino acid sequence: CASSWPGGSNTEAFF.

The chain is built from TRBV28 and TRBJ1-2; D unresolved. This CDR3 has 15 residues. Trimming removed 1 base from V and 8 bases from J, with 17 bases in between. The germline V gene encodes CDR1 MDHEN and CDR2 SYDVKM. The CDR3 DNA reads TGTGCCAGCAGTTTATCGGGGTTTCGGGGATCCGGCTACACCTTC. Residues: CASSLSGFRGSGYTF.

This clone was found once. The CDR3 sequence: CASSPPMGRGGTDTQYF. The CDR3 bases are TGTGCCAGCAGCCCTCCCATGGGGAGGGGTGGCACAGATACGCAGTATTTT. The chain uses TRBV14 and TRBJ2-3; 7 positions agree with TRBD2. Per germline, CDR1 SGHDN and CDR2 FVKESK. The CDR3 loop spans 17 amino acids. The J segment lost 1 base and the V segment lost 4 bases, leaving 11 bases of the junction unmatched. Combining the CDR3 with reference TRBV14 and TRBJ2-3 gives the whole variable domain EAGVTQFPSHSVIEKGQTVTLRCDPISGHDNLYWYRRVMGKEIKFLLHFVKESKQDESGMPNNRFLAERTGGTYSTLKVQPAELEDSGVYFCASSPPMGRGGTDTQYFGPGTRLTVL.

This clone was recorded only once. The chain couples TRBV2 to TRBJ1-2; no reliable D call. CDR3 size: 14 residues. Between the trimmed V and J ends, which lost 2 bases and 7 bases, there was a span of 14 bases. Germline V gives CDR1 SNHLY, CDR2 FYNNEI. CDR3 nucleotide sequence: TGTGCCAGCAGTGAAAATTTAGGGAGGTCTGGCTACACCTTC. Protein product: CASSENLGRSGYTF.

Points on this clone: In the same sample, other DNA sequences code for this CDR3. The chain carries TRBV5-1 and TRBJ1-4; D is undetermined. V lost 0 bases and J 4 bases, leaving 10 bases between the germline ends. Germline V CDR1 and CDR2: SGHRS, YFSETQ. This CDR3 is built from 15 residues. The CDR3 region has the DNA TGCGCCAGCAGCTTGGGTGACCGGGGTAATGAAAAACTGTTTTTT. Translated, it gives CASSLGDRGNEKLFF.

The rearrangement links TRBV3-1 (or the pseudogene TRBV3-2) to TRBJ1-2; TRBD1 might be the D (5 bases). From germline, CDR1 is LGHDT and CDR2 YNNKEL (reference sequence). V was clipped by 8 bases and J by 0 bases, with 22 bases between them. The CDR3 contains 17 residues. The DNA of the CDR3 is TGTGCCAGCCTTAGACAGACCTCCCACCGGACTAACTATGGCTACACCTTC. This encodes CASLRQTSHRTNYGYTF.

The V gene is TRBV14, the J gene TRBJ2-3; 8 positions agree with TRBD2. This CDR3 comprises 18 residues. The ends lost 0 bases at V and 2 bases at J; junction bases unmatched: 10. Germline CDR1 reads SGHDN; CDR2 reads FVKESK. As DNA, the CDR3 is TGTGCCAGCAGCCAAGATTCCGGGATAGCGGGGTACACAGATACGCAGTATTTT. It translates to CASSQDSGIAGYTDTQYF.

This chain links TRBV10-3 with TRBJ2-1; D perhaps matches TRBD2 (6 bases). The CDR3 consists of 15 residues. With 0 bases removed from V and 0 bases from J, the gap between germline ends came to 6 bases. Per the germline V gene, CDR1 is ENHRY and CDR2 is SYGVKD. The chain's CDR3 is CAISESRGSYNEQFF. Written as DNA, the CDR3 is TGTGCCATCAGTGAGTCGCGGGGCTCCTACAATGAGCAGTTCTTC.

The rearrangement joins TRBV7-2 to TRBJ2-3; TRBD2 matches at 7 bases. The V segment lost 0 bases and the J segment 2 bases; nucleotides outside the gene matches: 2. From germline, CDR1 is SGHTA and CDR2 FQGNSA. The CDR3 consists of 15 residues. The DNA for the CDR3 is TGTGCCAGCAGCTTAGCGCTAGCGGTCACAGATACGCAGTATTTT. Protein: CASSLALAVTDTQYF. The variable domain in full, completed from reference TRBV7-2 and TRBJ2-3, reads GAGVSQSPSNKVTEKGKDVELRCDPISGHTALYWYRQSLGQGLEFLIYFQGNSAPDKSGLPSDRFSAERTGGSVSTLTIQRTQQEDSAVYLCASSLALAVTDTQYFGPGTRLTVL.

The rearrangement links TRBV11-2 to TRBJ2-7; TRBD1 matches 7 bases. The J segment lost 1 base and the V segment lost 5 bases, leaving 11 bases of the junction unmatched. Germline V lookup: CDR1 SGHAT, CDR2 FQNNGV. The CDR3 covers 16 residues. CDR3 sequence reads: CASSGKRQGASYEQYF. CDR3 nucleotide sequence: TGTGCCAGCAGCGGGAAAAGACAGGGTGCGTCCTACGAGCAGTACTTC. The variable domain in full, with the rest retrieved from reference TRBV11-2 and TRBJ2-7, is EAGVAQSPRYKIIEKRQSVAFWCNPISGHATLYWYQQILGQGPKLLIQFQNNGVVDDSQLPKDRFSAERLKGVDSTLKIQPAKLEDSAVYLCASSGKRQGASYEQYFGPGTRLTVT.